This T cell receptor beta chain was identified in a study of early T cells in non-severe SARS-CoV-2 infection. Study conclusions and caveats: Using VDJdb, the matching emphasized anti-spike CD8 responses while missing private and CD4 specificities.

Individual cDNA molecules received unique molecular identifiers during library preparation. TCRdb reanalysed the 5' RACE reads using MiXCR and keeps one entry per CDR3 protein. The top ten hold about 1.5% of the sample, which has about 61,000 distinct CDR3 sequences, approximately 11% seen once. Remarks on this clonotype: Its antigen remains unknown.

The V end was cut by 7 bases, the J end by 7 bases, with 17 bases between. The CDR3 spans 14 residues. CDR1 ENHRY and CDR2 SYGVKD come from the germline V gene. This TCR was sampled from an adult who was a healthcare worker with PCR-confirmed SARS-CoV-2 infection or an uninfected control (not recorded which). Sequenced sample: whole blood. The chain is built from TRBV10-3 and TRBJ1-5; the D gene is possibly TRBD1 (6 bases). Written as DNA, the CDR3 is TGTGCCATCACCTCAGGGGAGGGCGGACAGCCCCAGCATTTT. It is translated as CAITSGEGGQPQHF.